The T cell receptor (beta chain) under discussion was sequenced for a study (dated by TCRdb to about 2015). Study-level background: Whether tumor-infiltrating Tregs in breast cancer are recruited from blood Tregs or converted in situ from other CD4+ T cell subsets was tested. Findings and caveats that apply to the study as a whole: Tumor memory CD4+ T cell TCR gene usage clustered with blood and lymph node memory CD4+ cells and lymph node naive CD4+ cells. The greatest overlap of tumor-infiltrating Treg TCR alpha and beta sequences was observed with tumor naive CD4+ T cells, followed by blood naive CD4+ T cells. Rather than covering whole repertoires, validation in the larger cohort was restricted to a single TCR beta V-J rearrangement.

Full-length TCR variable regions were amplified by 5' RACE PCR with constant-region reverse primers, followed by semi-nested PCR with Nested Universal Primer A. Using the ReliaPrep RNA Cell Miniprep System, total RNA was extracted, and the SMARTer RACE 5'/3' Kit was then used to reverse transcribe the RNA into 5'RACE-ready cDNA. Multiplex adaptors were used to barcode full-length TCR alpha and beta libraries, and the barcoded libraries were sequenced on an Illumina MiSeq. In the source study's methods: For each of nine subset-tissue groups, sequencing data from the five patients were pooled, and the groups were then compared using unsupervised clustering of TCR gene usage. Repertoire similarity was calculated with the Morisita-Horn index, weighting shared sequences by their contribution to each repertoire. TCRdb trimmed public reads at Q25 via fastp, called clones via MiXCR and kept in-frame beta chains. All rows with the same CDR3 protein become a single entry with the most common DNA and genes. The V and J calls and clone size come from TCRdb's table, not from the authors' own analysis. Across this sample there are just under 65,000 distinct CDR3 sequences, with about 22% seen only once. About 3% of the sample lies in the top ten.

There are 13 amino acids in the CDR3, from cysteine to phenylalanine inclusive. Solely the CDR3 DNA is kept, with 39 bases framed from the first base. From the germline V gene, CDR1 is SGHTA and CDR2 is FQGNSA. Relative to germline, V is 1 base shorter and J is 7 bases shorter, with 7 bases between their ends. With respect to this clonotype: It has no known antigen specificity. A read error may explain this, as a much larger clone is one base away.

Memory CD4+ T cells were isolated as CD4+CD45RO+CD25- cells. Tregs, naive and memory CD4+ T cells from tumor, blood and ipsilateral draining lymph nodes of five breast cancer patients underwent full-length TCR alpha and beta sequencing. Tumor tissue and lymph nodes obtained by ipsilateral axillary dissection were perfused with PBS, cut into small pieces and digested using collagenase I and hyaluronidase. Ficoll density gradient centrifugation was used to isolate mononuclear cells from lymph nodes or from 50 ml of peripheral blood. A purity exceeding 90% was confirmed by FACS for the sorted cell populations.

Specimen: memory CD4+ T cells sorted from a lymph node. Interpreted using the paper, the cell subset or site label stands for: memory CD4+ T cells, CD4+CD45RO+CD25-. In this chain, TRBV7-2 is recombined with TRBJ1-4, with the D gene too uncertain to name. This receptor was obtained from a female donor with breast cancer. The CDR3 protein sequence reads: CASSLVYCEKLFF. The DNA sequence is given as TGTGCCAGCAGCTTAGTGTATTGTGAAAAACTGTTTTTT.